Listed below are T cell receptor beta chains from one sample, sequenced in a study of T cell responses to AZD1222 COVID-19 vaccine. Data came from immunoSEQ multiplex PCR; TCRdb stores just in-frame clones and leaves some out. Of about 85,000 clones listed, roughly 89% are singletons. Source: peripheral blood, taken on day 0 of AZD1222 vaccination. These receptors originate from an adult in good health. The CDR3 runs from the conserved cysteine through the conserved F or W. D genes are given only for firm matches. Size is stated for part of the rows, as once, few or many counts, or as a class when the clone is expanded.

-	TRBV7-2	TRBJ1-6	-	CASSFGGTETSPLHF	TGTGCCAGCAGCTTCGGCGGGACTGAGACTTCACCCCTCCACTTT
-	TRBV3-1/TRBV3-2	TRBJ1-6	-	CASTGGRNSPLHF	TGTGCCAGCACCGGTGGCAGAAATTCACCCCTCCACTTT
-	TRBV30	TRBJ2-6	-	CAWSVGSGANVLTF	TGTGCCTGGAGTGTTGGCTCTGGGGCCAACGTCCTGACTTTC
-	TRBV7-2	TRBJ2-4	-	CASSSLGAKNIQYF	TGTGCCAGCAGCTCCTTGGGAGCCAAAAACATTCAGTACTTC
TRBD2	TRBV19	TRBJ2-4	-	CASRPRLAGVLKNIQYF	TGTGCCAGTAGGCCCCGACTAGCGGGGGTCCTCAAAAACATTCAGTACTTC
TRBD2	TRBV7-2	TRBJ2-1	few	CASSLRGGHEQFF	TGTGCCAGCAGCTTACGGGGGGGGCATGAGCAGTTCTTC
-	TRBV12-2	TRBJ1-4	-	CASRQYRAPLRGEKLFF	TGTGCAAGTCGCCAATACAGGGCCCCACTACGGGGGGAAAAACTGTTTTTT
TRBD2	TRBV30	TRBJ2-3	-	CAWSVTSGGLNTQYF	TGTGCCTGGAGTGTGACTAGCGGGGGGCTGAATACGCAGTATTTT
TRBD2	TRBV19	TRBJ2-3	-	CASSNVQTSGGHTQYF	TGTGCCAGTAGCAACGTCCAGACTAGCGGGGGGCATACGCAGTATTTT
TRBD2	TRBV5-8	TRBJ2-3	-	CASSRGLAGSTDTQYF	TGTGCCAGCAGCAGGGGACTAGCGGGCTCCACAGATACGCAGTATTTT
TRBD1	TRBV6-6	TRBJ2-1	-	CASSKPTGVNEQFF	TGTGCCAGCAGTAAACCGACAGGGGTCAATGAGCAGTTCTTC
-	TRBV19	TRBJ1-5	-	CASTPYSNQPQHF	TGTGCCAGTACCCCGTATAGCAATCAGCCCCAGCATTTT
-	TRBV19	TRBJ2-1	-	CASSPRLGNEQFF	TGTGCCAGTAGCCCCAGACTCGGCAATGAGCAGTTCTTC
TRBD1	TRBV4-3	TRBJ1-2	-	CASSQEQGLYGYTF	TGCGCCAGCAGCCAAGAACAGGGGCTATATGGCTACACCTTC
TRBD2	TRBV19	TRBJ2-1	-	CASSIGIFRPGGNEQFF	TGTGCCAGTAGTATAGGTATATTCAGACCGGGGGGCAATGAGCAGTTCTTC
-	TRBV5-1	TRBJ1-5	-	CASSLTGINQPQHF	TGCGCCAGCAGCTTGACAGGGATCAATCAGCCCCAGCATTTT
TRBD1	TRBV7-9	TRBJ1-4	-	CASSRPGQGSEKLFF	TGTGCCAGCAGCCGACCGGGACAGGGGTCTGAAAAACTGTTTTTT
-	TRBV6-2/TRBV6-3	TRBJ1-5	few	CASSYLPDSNQPQHF	TGTGCCAGCAGTTACTTACCGGATAGCAATCAGCCCCAGCATTTT
-	TRBV5-1	TRBJ2-2	-	CASTRTANTGELFF	TGCGCCAGCACCCGGACAGCAAACACCGGGGAGCTGTTTTTT
-	TRBV5-1	TRBJ1-5	-	CASSLGSNQPQHF	TGCGCCAGCAGCCTGGGTAGCAATCAGCCCCAGCATTTT
TRBD2	TRBV6-2/TRBV6-3	TRBJ2-1	-	CASSLAGGGYEQFF	TGTGCCAGCAGTTTGGCGGGGGGCGGGTATGAGCAGTTCTTC
TRBD1	TRBV19	TRBJ1-1	-	CATQDRGLTEAFF	TGTGCCACCCAGGACAGGGGGCTTACTGAAGCTTTCTTT
TRBD2	TRBV5-8	TRBJ2-5	-	CASSLVTSGSGETQYF	TGTGCCAGCAGCTTGGTAACTAGCGGGAGTGGAGAGACCCAGTACTTC
-	TRBV13	TRBJ1-2	-	CASSPLLSNYGYTF	TGTGCCAGCAGCCCGCTCCTGTCTAACTATGGCTACACCTTC
TRBD1	TRBV29-1	TRBJ1-1	-	CSAKGQGNTEAFF	TGCAGCGCTAAGGGACAGGGGAACACTGAAGCTTTCTTT
-	TRBV18	TRBJ2-7	-	CASSPRGGDSYEQYF	TGTGCCAGCTCGCCTCGGGGCGGGGACTCCTACGAGCAGTACTTC
TRBD1	TRBV30	TRBJ1-4	-	CAWAETGAINEKLFF	TGTGCCTGGGCCGAAACAGGGGCTATTAATGAAAAACTGTTTTTT
-	TRBV7-2	TRBJ2-5	once	CASSRDTYQETQYF	TGTGCCAGCAGCCGGGACACGTACCAAGAGACCCAGTACTTC